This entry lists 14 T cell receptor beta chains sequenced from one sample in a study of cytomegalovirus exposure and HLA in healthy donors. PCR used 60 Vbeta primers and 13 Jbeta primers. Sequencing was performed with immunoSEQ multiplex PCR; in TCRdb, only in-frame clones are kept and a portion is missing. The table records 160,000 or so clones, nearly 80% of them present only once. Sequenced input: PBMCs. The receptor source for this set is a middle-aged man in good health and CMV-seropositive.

In DNA, the CDR3 is TGCGCCAGCAGTCAGGAACCGGGACAGAGCTCCTACAATGAGCAGTTCTTC. The encoded protein is CASSQEPGQSSYNEQFF. The V gene is TRBV5-1, the J gene TRBJ2-1; 7 nucleotides align to TRBD1. Per germline, CDR1 SGHRS and CDR2 YFSETQ. J gave up 0 bases and V 5 bases, and 11 bases lay outside the gene matches. This CDR3 is 17 amino acids long.

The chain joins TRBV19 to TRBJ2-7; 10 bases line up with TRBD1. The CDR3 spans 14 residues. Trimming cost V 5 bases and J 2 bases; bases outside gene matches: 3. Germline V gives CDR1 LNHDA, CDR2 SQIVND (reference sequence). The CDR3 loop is CASSEGQGPYEQYF. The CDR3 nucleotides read TGTGCCAGTAGTGAGGGACAGGGGCCCTACGAGCAGTACTTC.

As DNA, the CDR3 is TGTGCCAGTAGTAACGGACGGACATTTAATGAAAAACTGTTTTTT. It is translated as CASSNGRTFNEKLFF. The chain uses TRBV19 and TRBJ1-4, with a weak D call TRBD1 (5 bases). CDR3 length equals 15 residues. Germline CDR1 and CDR2: LNHDA and SQIVND (reference sequence). V was cut by 4 bases and J by 4 bases, with 13 bases left in between. The full variable domain, with the rest looked up from reference TRBV19 and TRBJ1-4, is DGGITQSPKYLFRKEGQNVTLSCEQNLNHDAMYWYRQDPGQGLRLIYYSQIVNDFQKGDIAEGYSVSREKKESFPLTVTSAQKNPTAFYLCASSNGRTFNEKLFFGSGTQLSVL.

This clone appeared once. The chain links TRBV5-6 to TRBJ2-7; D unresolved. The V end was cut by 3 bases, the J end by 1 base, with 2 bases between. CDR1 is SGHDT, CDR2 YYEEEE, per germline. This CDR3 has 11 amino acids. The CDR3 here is CASSSSYEQYF. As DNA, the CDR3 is TGTGCCAGCAGCTCTTCCTACGAGCAGTACTTC.

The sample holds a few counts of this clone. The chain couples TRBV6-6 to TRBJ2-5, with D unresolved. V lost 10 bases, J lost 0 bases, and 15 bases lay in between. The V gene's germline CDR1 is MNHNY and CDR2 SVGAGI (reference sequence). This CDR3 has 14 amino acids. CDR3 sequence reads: CATQKPAYQETQYF. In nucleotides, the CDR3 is TGTGCCACCCAAAAGCCAGCGTACCAAGAGACCCAGTACTTC.

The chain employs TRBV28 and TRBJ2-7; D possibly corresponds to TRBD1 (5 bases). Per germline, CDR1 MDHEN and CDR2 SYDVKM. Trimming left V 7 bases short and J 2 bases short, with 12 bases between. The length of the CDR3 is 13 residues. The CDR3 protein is CASKAGSPYEQYF. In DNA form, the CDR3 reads TGTGCCAGCAAGGCAGGGTCCCCCTACGAGCAGTACTTC.

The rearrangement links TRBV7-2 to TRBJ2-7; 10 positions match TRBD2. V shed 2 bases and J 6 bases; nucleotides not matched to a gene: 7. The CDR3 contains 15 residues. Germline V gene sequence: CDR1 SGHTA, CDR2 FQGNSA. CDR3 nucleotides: TGTGCCAGCAGCTTAATGGCTAGCGGGAGAATCGAGCAGTACTTC. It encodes CASSLMASGRIEQYF.

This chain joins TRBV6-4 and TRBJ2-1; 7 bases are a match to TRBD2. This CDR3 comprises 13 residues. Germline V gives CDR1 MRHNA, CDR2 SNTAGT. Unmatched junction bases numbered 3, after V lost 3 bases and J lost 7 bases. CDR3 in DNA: TGTGCCAGCAGTGAGAGGGAGGGGAATGAGCAGTTCTTC. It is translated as CASSEREGNEQFF.

CDR3 nucleotide sequence: TGTGCTAGTGTGTTAGGGGGCGTAGACGAGCAGTACTTC. Its protein is CASVLGGVDEQYF. J is TRBJ2-7 and V is TRBV12-5, with 7 bases aligning to TRBD1. Germline-derived CDR1 and CDR2 are LGHNT and FRNRAP. The CDR3 loop spans 13 amino acids. Germline trimming cut 7 bases from V and 5 bases from J; bases unmatched to any gene: 8.

In DNA form, the CDR3 reads TGTGCCAGCAGTTTGGAAGCGGGAGGTTTGTACGAGCAGTACTTC. The encoded protein is CASSLEAGGLYEQYF. The chain couples TRBV28 to TRBJ2-7; TRBD2 aligns across 9 bases. The CDR3 runs to 15 residues. V shed 3 bases and J 4 bases; nucleotides not matched to a gene: 7. CDR1 and CDR2 (germline): MDHEN, SYDVKM.

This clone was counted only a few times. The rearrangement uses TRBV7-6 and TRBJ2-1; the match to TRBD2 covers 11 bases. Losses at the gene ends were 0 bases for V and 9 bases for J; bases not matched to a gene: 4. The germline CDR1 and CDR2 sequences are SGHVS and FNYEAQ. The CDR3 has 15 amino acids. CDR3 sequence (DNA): TGTGCCAGCAGCTTAGCGGCTAGCGGGAGGTTTGAGCAGTTCTTC. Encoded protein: CASSLAASGRFEQFF.

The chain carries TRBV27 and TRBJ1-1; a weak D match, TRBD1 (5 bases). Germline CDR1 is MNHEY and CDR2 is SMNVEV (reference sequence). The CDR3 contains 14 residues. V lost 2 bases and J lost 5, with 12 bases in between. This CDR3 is CASSLTRQTTEAFF. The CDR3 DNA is TGTGCCAGCAGTTTAACCCGACAGACGACTGAAGCTTTCTTT.

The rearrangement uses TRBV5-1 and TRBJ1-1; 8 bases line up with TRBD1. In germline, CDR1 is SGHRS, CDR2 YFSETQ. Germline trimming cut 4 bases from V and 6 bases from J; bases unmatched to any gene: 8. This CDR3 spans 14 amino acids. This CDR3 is CASSIGQGGPEAFF. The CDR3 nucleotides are TGCGCCAGCAGCATAGGACAGGGTGGGCCTGAAGCTTTCTTT.

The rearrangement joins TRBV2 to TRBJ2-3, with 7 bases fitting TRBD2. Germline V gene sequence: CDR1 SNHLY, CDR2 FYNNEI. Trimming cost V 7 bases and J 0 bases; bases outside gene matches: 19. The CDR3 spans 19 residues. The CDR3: CASNLDLRDYPTSTDTQYF. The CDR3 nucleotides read TGTGCCAGCAACCTCGATCTCCGGGACTACCCGACTAGCACAGATACGCAGTATTTT.